Below, one T cell receptor (beta chain) is given with its context. There are a few counts of this clone. Its antigen remains undetermined. Within one base of it there is no much larger clone, and no base qualities were kept. The data originate from a study of CD8+ T cells in alopecia areata (dated by TCRdb to the late 2010s). Regarding the study in general: Treated patients were enrolled in an open-label pilot trial of oral tofacitinib, 5 to 10 mg twice daily, for moderate-to-severe alopecia areata. Human TCRbeta sequencing covered scalp tissue and sorted CD4+ and CD8+ peripheral blood T cells from patchy and totalis/universalis alopecia areata patients and healthy controls. RNA was extracted with the PAXgene miRNA kit for fixed scalp, the miRNeasy kit for PBMCs, and the RNeasy kit for mouse skin. Patients on tofacitinib were biopsied at baseline and after 4 and 24 weeks of treatment, and several of the patients also had a later scalp biopsy. The SALT score, which quantifies the percentage of affected scalp surface area, was used to measure disease severity in treated patients. TCRbeta CDR3 regions were amplified by immunoSEQ multiplex PCR with 35 Vbeta forward and 13 Jbeta reverse primers. Tofacitinib was administered for 6 to 18 months, and 6 months of follow-up off drug were then conducted to assess delayed response and recurrence. In both human patients and the C3H/HeJ mouse model, the study applied high-throughput TCRbeta sequencing to look at T cell clonal expansion in alopecia areata. Clonality in the scalp was compared among normal scalp (n=4), patchy alopecia areata scalp (n=8), and alopecia totalis/universalis scalp (n=8).

The investigation overall reported the following: Compared with normal scalp, lesional scalp, particularly in alopecia totalis/universalis, had higher clonality and more expanded CD8+ clones, which suggests antigenic drive. Shared TCR sequences between patients were less evident than in mice, which may be partly attributable to HLA diversity in the patient population. During tofacitinib treatment, many expanded lesional clones remained in scalp and blood, and this persistence may partly explain relapse after treatment is stopped. Because the treated cohort was small and had just a single nonresponder, larger studies are needed to establish links between baseline CD8+ expansion and response. Scalp clonality and the number of expanded CD8+ clones among the top 100 scalp clones were significantly decreased by tofacitinib. Unlike mouse skin, where gammadelta T cells dominate, normal human skin contains resident alphabeta T cells that get sequenced too, which complicates analysis of the scalp TCR repertoire.

What this sample's treatment or condition label stands for: oral pan-JAK inhibitor, 5-10 mg twice daily. From alopecia areata patients, peripheral blood was collected along with lesional scalp punch biopsies. PBMCs were isolated by density centrifugation and stained for CD3, CD4 and CD8, after which CD4+ and CD8+ T cells were sorted on a FACSAria. The germline V gene (reference sequence) yields MNHEY for CDR1 and SMNVEV for CDR2. Trimming costs V 3 bases and J 7 bases, and their ends lie 13 bases apart. Counted from cysteine to phenylalanine, this CDR3 has 14 amino acids. Solely the CDR3 DNA is kept, with 42 bases framed from the first base. Library prep was done by the immunoSEQ multiplex PCR assay. RNA was extracted from all samples and reverse transcribed into cDNA as template for TCR sequencing. SuperScript III was used to make first-strand cDNA, primed with a 2:1 mix of oligo-dT and random hexamers. Amplification bias was assessed with a synthetic immune receptor repertoire, and residual bias was removed computationally. The study's own analysis went as follows. Raw reads were preprocessed to remove errors, and CDR3 was defined by IMGT conventions from the conserved cysteine to phenylalanine. Clonality was computed by normalizing Shannon entropy by log2 of the number of productive unique TCRs and subtracting the result from 1. CD4 or CD8 identity of scalp clones was inferred by cross-referencing scalp TCRbeta sequences with sorted blood CD4 and CD8 repertoires. Entries here come from immuneACCESS through TCRdb and include only in-frame sequences with V and J called. Some clones fail to appear in such tables; in the studies checked, an unresolved V gene covers under half of the shortfall, and the cause of the remainder is unknown. The V and J calls and clone size come from that table; D and trimming were worked out from the DNA. This sample comprises approximately 210,000 clones, roughly three fifths of them detected only once. Approximately 1.3% of the sample rests with the top ten.

Sequenced here: CD4+ T cells sorted from blood, sampled around week 50, from a patient treated with tofacitinib. The sequence came from a human donor with alopecia areata. The sequence links TRBV27 to TRBJ1-5; tentative D gene TRBD1, with 5 bases matching. Here is the DNA: TGTGCCAGCAGTTTCCGCAGGGTGGAGCAGCCCCAGCATTTT. The encoded protein is CASSFRRVEQPQHF.